Sequencing of this T cell receptor (beta chain) was carried out in a study of T-cell reconstitution after alpha-beta-depleted transplantation in children (dated by TCRdb to the mid-2010s). Study-wide context: Using TCR repertoire profiling, the study quantitatively followed how T-cell immune reconstitution unfolded in children after TCRalphabeta/CD19-depleted allogeneic hematopoietic cell transplantation.

V is reduced by 4 bases and J by 2 bases, leaving a spacing of 12 bases between them. The cysteine opens and the phenylalanine closes a CDR3 of 14 amino acids. The DNA shown is the 42-base CDR3, in frame from base 1. CDR1 and CDR2 are read off the germline V gene as LGHNA and YNFKEQ. Library prep was done by PCR. TCRdb lists the instrument as Illumina HiSeq 2500. TCR libraries were prepared with molecular barcoding, using unique molecular identifiers to normalize TCRbeta repertoire quantification. TCRdb reprocessing: public reads trimmed at Q25 with fastp, clones called with MiXCR, in-frame beta chains kept. Duplicate CDR3 protein sequences are folded into a single record with the most common DNA and genes. The sample table holds about 360,000 distinct CDR3 sequences, of which 10% to 15% were seen once. The ten largest clones add up to about 4.5% of the sample. This clonotype was seen at least ten times. The antigen this receptor binds is unknown. No per-base quality is available; no much larger clone lies one base away.

The chain employs TRBV4-2 and TRBJ2-7, with the D assignment possibly TRBD1 or TRBD2, given 5 matching bases for each. This sequence originates from a human donor who donated a stem cell graft to a child with Fanconi anemia. The source was PBMCs, collected from the stem cell graft. The CDR3 amino acid sequence is: CASSPHGAPYEQYF. The nucleotide sequence reads as follows: TGTGCCAGCAGCCCCCACGGGGCTCCCTACGAGCAGTACTTC.